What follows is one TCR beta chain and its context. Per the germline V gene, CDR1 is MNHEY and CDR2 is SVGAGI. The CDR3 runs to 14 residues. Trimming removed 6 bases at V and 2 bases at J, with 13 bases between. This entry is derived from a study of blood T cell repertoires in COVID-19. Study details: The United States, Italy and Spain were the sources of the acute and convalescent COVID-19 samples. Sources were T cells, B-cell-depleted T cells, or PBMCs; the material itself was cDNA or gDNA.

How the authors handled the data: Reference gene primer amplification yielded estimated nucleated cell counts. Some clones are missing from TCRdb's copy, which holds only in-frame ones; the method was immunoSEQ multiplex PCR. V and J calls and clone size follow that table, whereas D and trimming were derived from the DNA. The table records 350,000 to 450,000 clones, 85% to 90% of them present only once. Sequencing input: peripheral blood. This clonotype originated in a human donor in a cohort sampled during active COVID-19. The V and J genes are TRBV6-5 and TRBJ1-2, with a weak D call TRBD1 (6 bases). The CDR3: CASRKTGRNYGYTF. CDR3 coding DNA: TGTGCCAGCAGGAAGACAGGTCGAAACTATGGCTACACCTTC.